Below are 14 T cell receptor beta chains sequenced from a single sample in a study of shared clonotypes between healthy human individuals. Using immunoSEQ multiplex PCR, the repertoire was profiled, and TCRdb retains in-frame clones only, with some absent. The sample comprises about 610,000 clones, more than 95% of which are singletons, and 0.045% to 0.07% rests with the top ten. The material sequenced was naive CD4+ T cells sorted from blood. Subset: CD45RA+ positively selected. These receptors were obtained from a woman in her twenties or thirties in good health.

V usage is TRBV9 and J usage is TRBJ1-2, with D maybe TRBD1 (6 bases). CDR3 length: 14 amino acids. Between the trimmed V and J ends, which lost 0 bases and 8 bases, there was a span of 14 bases. In germline, CDR1 is SGDLS, CDR2 YYNGEE. The CDR3 loop is CASSVVPGDGGYTF. CDR3 nucleotide sequence: TGTGCCAGCAGCGTAGTCCCAGGGGATGGGGGCTACACCTTC. Full variable domain (remainder filled in from reference TRBV9 and TRBJ1-2): DSGVTQTPKHLITATGQRVTLRCSPRSGDLSVYWYQQSLDQGLQFLIQYYNGEERAKGNILERFSAQQFPDLHSELNLSSLELGDSALYFCASSVVPGDGGYTFGSGTRLTVV.

The chain combines TRBV4-1 with TRBJ2-5; the D call may be TRBD1 or TRBD2 (5 bases each). Trimming removed 0 bases at V and 5 bases at J, with 13 bases between. The CDR3 runs to 15 residues. In germline, CDR1 is MGHRA, CDR2 YSYEKL. The CDR3 region is CASSQDGADAETQYF. In nucleotides, the CDR3 is TGCGCCAGCAGCCAAGACGGGGCTGATGCCGAGACCCAGTACTTC.

The rearrangement uses TRBV6-6 and TRBJ2-7; no clear D. The germline CDR1 and CDR2 sequences are MNHNY and SVGAGI (reference sequence). V lost 6 bases, J lost 0 bases, and 9 bases lay in between. The CDR3 is made up of 13 amino acids. The CDR3 nucleotides read TGTGCCAGCAGCCCCCATTTCTCCTACGAGCAGTACTTC. Protein product: CASSPHFSYEQYF.

This rearrangement joins TRBV27 to TRBJ2-5; no clear D gene. This CDR3 contains 11 residues. CDR1 is MNHEY, CDR2 SMNVEV, per germline (reference sequence). V was pared by 7 bases and J by 3 bases, with 6 bases between. The CDR3 nucleotides read TGTGCCAGCAAACAAAAAGAGACCCAGTACTTC. This sequence encodes CASKQKETQYF.

This chain links TRBV2 with TRBJ1-2; 12 bases align to TRBD1. Germline trimming cut 7 bases from V and 5 bases from J; bases unmatched to any gene: 5. The CDR3 sequence is 14 residues long. CDR1 and CDR2 from the germline V gene are SNHLY and FYNNEI. CDR3 coding DNA: TGTGCCAGCACGAGGGACAGGGGGCGGTATGGCTACACCTTC. Translation: CASTRDRGRYGYTF.

This chain joins TRBV4-2 and TRBJ2-7, with D possibly being TRBD2 (6 bases). Trimming pared 1 base from V and 0 bases from J, leaving 13 bases between. The CDR3 spans 16 residues. CDR1 and CDR2 (germline): LGHNA, YNFKEQ. CDR3 protein: CASSQAGSGTSYEQYF. In nucleotides, the CDR3 is TGTGCCAGCAGCCAAGCAGGTAGCGGCACCTCCTACGAGCAGTACTTC.

V is TRBV25-1 and J is TRBJ1-2, with TRBD1 as a possible D gene (5 bases). Trimming pared 4 bases from V and 8 bases from J, leaving 17 bases between. CDR1 and CDR2 (germline): MGHDK, SYGVNS. CDR3 size: 14 residues. The DNA of the CDR3 is TGTGCCAGCAGTGCCTTAGGAGGGGTCGACGGCTACACCTTC. Residues: CASSALGGVDGYTF.

This chain connects TRBV10-1 to TRBJ2-5, with D perhaps TRBD2 (6 bases). Trimming removed 6 bases from V and 6 bases from J, with 20 bases in between. This CDR3 contains 15 residues. Germline loops: CDR1 WNHNN, CDR2 SYGVQD (reference sequence). CDR3 residues: CASRTGHWGGKTQYF. The CDR3 coding sequence is TGCGCCAGCAGAACCGGACATTGGGGCGGGAAGACCCAGTACTTC.

This chain joins TRBV28 and TRBJ2-1, with 11 bases aligning to TRBD1. The CDR3 extends over 15 amino acids. Germline CDR1 MDHEN, CDR2 SYDVKM. J gave up 8 bases and V 5 bases, and 8 bases lay outside the gene matches. CDR3 loop: CASSLGQGGRDEQFF. CDR3 bases: TGTGCCAGCAGTCTGGGACAGGGGGGCCGCGATGAGCAGTTCTTC.

With respect to this clone: Other nucleotide sequences in the sample specify the same CDR3. The chain recombines TRBV28 with TRBJ1-1; no reliable D call. Germline values: CDR1 MDHEN, CDR2 SYDVKM. The CDR3 extends over 13 amino acids. V gave up 4 bases and J gave up 0 bases, with 6 bases separating them. In DNA, the CDR3 is TGTGCCAGCAGTTCGACACTGAACACTGAAGCTTTCTTT. Encoded protein: CASSSTLNTEAFF.

V gene TRBV15 combines with J gene TRBJ2-3, with D hard to call. CDR3 size: 14 residues. With 1 base removed from V and 4 bases from J, the gap between germline ends came to 9 bases. Germline V gives CDR1 LNHNV, CDR2 YYDKDF (reference sequence). The CDR3 coding sequence is TGTGCCACCAGCAGAGCTGGTGACCCAGATACGCAGTATTTT. Protein product: CATSRAGDPDTQYF.

This chain joins TRBV27 and TRBJ2-2; 7 bases match TRBD1. Germline CDR1 is MNHEY and CDR2 is SMNVEV (reference sequence). This CDR3 has 15 residues. J lost 2 bases, V lost 6 bases, and 6 bases had no gene match. In DNA form, the CDR3 reads TGTGCCAGCAGCCTGACAGGGATCAACACCGGGGAGCTGTTTTTT. It yields the protein CASSLTGINTGELFF.

The chain carries TRBV11-2 and TRBJ2-7, with D hard to call. Between the trimmed V and J ends, which lost 1 base and 3 bases, there was a span of 7 bases. CDR1 and CDR2 from the germline V gene are SGHAT and FQNNGV. This CDR3 comprises 13 residues. The CDR3 nucleotides are TGTGCCAGCAGCTTAGTTGTCGGCTACGAGCAGTACTTC. Protein sequence: CASSLVVGYEQYF.

The chain joins TRBV28 to TRBJ2-4; a possible D gene is TRBD2 (7 bases). This CDR3 has 15 residues. Germline lookup yields CDR1 MDHEN and CDR2 SYDVKM. V lost 6 bases to trimming and J lost 12 bases, with 24 bases between them. DNA for the CDR3: TGTGCCAGCAGCCTAGGGGGGGCCCAAGTCTATACTCAGTACTTC. Its protein is CASSLGGAQVYTQYF.